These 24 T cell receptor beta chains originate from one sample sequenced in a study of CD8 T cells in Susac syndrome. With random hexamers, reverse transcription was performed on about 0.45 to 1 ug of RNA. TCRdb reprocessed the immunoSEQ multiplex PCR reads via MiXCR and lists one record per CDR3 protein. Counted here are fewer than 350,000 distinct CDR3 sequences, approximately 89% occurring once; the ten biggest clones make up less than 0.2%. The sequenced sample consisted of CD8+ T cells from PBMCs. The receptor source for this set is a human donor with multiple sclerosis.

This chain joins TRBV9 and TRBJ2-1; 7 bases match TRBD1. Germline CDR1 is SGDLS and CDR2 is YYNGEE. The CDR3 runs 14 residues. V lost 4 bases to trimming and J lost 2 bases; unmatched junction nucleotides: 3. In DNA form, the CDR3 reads TGTGCCAGCAGCCCAGACAGGGCCTACAATGAGCAGTTCTTC. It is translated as CASSPDRAYNEQFF. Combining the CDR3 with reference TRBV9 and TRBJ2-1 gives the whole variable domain DSGVTQTPKHLITATGQRVTLRCSPRSGDLSVYWYQQSLDQGLQFLIQYYNGEERAKGNILERFSAQQFPDLHSELNLSSLELGDSALYFCASSPDRAYNEQFFGPGTRLTVL.

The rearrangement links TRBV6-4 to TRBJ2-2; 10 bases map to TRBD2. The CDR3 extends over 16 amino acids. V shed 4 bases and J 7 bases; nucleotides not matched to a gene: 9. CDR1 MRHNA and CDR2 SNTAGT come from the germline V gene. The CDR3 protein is CASSGLAGESGGELFF. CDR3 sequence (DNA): TGTGCCAGCAGTGGGCTAGCGGGAGAATCCGGCGGGGAGCTGTTTTTT.

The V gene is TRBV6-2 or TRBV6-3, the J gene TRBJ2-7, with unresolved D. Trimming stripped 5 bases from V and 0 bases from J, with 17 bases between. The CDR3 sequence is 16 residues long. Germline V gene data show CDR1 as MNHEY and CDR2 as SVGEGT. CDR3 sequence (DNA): TGTGCCAGCAGTAACCCCGTCCGGACCAGCTCCTACGAGCAGTACTTC. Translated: CASSNPVRTSSYEQYF.

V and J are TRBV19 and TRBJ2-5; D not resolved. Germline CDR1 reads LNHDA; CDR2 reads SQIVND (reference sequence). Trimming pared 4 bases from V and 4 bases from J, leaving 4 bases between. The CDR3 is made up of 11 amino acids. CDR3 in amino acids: CASSTAETQYF. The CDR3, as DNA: TGTGCCAGTAGTACGGCAGAGACCCAGTACTTC. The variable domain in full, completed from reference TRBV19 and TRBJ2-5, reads DGGITQSPKYLFRKEGQNVTLSCEQNLNHDAMYWYRQDPGQGLRLIYYSQIVNDFQKGDIAEGYSVSREKKESFPLTVTSAQKNPTAFYLCASSTAETQYFGPGTRLLVL.

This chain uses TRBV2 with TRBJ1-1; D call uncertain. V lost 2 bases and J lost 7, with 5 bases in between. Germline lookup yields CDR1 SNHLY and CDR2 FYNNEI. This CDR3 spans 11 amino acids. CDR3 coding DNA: TGTGCCAGCAGTGAATTGATTGAAGCTTTCTTT. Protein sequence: CASSELIEAFF.

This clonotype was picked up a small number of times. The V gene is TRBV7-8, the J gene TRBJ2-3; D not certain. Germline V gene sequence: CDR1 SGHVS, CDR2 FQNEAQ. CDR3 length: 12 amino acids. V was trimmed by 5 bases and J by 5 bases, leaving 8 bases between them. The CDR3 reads CASSPWGDTQYF. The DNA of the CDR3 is TGTGCCAGCAGCCCGTGGGGAGATACGCAGTATTTT.

This CDR3 reads CASSQGQGASGYEQYF. CDR3 DNA: TGCGCCAGCAGCCAAGGACAGGGGGCGAGTGGCTACGAGCAGTACTTC. The chain uses TRBV4-1 and TRBJ2-7; 10 bases are shared with TRBD1. V trimming: 1 base; J trimming: 3 bases; junction bases outside the gene matches: 6. Germline V CDR1 and CDR2: MGHRA, YSYEKL. The CDR3 consists of 16 residues.

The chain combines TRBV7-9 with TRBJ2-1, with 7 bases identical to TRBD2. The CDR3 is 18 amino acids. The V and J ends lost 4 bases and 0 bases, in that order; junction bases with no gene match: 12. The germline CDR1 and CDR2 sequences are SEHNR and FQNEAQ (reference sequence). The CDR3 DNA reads TGTGCCAGCAGCTCGGCAATCAAAGCGGGAAGCTCCTACAATGAGCAGTTCTTC. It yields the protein CASSSAIKAGSSYNEQFF.

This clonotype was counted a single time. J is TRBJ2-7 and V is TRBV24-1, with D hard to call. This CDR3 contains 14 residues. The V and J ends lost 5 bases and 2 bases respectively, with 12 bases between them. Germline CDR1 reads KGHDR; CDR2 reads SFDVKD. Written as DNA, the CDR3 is TGTGCCACCAGTGCTGGTCAAACTCCCTACGAGCAGTACTTC. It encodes CATSAGQTPYEQYF.

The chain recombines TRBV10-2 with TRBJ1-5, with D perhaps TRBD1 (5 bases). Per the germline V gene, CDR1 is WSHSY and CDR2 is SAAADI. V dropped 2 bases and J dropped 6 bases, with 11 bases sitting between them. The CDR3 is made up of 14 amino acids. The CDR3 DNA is TGCGCCAGCAGTGAGCTCGGGGGAGGTCAGCCCCAGCATTTT. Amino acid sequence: CASSELGGGQPQHF.

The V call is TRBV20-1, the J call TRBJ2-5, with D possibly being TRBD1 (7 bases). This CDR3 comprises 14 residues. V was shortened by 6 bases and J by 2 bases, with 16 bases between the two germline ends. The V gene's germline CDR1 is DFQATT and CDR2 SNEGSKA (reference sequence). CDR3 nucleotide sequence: TGCAGTGCCAGGGTGGGGGGACAGCAAGAGACCCAGTACTTC. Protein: CSARVGGQQETQYF.

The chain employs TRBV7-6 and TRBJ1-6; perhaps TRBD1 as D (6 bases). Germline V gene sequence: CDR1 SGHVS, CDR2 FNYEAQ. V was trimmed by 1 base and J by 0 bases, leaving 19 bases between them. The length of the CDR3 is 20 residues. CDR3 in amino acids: CASSLDPRGFESSYNSPLHF. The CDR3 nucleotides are TGTGCCAGCAGCTTAGATCCAAGGGGGTTCGAGAGCTCCTATAATTCACCCCTCCACTTT. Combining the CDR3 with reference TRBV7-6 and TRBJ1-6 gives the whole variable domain GAGVSQSPRYKVTKRGQDVALRCDPISGHVSLYWYRQALGQGPEFLTYFNYEAQQDKSGLPNDRFSAERPEGSISTLTIQRTEQRDSAMYRCASSLDPRGFESSYNSPLHFGNGTRLTVT.

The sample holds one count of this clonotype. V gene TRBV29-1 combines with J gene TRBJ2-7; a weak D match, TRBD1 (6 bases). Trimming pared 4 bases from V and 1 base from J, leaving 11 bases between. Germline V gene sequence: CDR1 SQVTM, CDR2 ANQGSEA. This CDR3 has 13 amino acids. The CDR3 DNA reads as TGCAGCGTTGTTACAGGGACGTCCTACGAGCAGTACTTC. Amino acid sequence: CSVVTGTSYEQYF.

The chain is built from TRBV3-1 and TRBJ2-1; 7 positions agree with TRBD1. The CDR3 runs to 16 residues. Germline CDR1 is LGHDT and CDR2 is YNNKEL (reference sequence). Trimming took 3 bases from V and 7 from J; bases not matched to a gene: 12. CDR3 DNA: TGTGCCAGCAGCCAGGATACAGGGGCTTTCTTGAATGAGCAGTTCTTC. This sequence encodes CASSQDTGAFLNEQFF.

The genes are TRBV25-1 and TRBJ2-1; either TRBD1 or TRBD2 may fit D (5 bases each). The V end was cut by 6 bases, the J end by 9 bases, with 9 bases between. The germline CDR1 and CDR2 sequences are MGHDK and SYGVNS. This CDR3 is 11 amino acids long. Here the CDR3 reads CASRQGVEQFF. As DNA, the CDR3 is TGTGCCAGCAGGCAGGGAGTTGAGCAGTTCTTC.

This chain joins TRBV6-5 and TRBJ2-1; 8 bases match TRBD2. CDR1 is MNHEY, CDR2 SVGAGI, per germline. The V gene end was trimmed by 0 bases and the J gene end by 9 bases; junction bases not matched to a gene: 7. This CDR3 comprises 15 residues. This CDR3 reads CASSYSSGSYGEQFF. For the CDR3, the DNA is TGTGCCAGCAGTTACTCCAGCGGGAGTTACGGTGAGCAGTTCTTC.

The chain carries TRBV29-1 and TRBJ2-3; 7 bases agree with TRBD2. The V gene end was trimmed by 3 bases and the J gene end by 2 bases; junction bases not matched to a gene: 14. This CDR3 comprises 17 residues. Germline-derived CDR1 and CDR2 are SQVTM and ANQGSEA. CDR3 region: CSVDGTIRDSNTDTQYF. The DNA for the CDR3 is TGCAGCGTTGATGGGACTATCCGGGACTCTAACACAGATACGCAGTATTTT.

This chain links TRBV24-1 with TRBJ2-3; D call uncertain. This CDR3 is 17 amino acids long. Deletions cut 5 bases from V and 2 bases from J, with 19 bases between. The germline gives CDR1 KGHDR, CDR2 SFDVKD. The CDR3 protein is CATSAYPRTDATDTQYF. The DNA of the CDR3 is TGTGCCACCAGTGCCTACCCGCGGACCGACGCCACAGATACGCAGTATTTT.

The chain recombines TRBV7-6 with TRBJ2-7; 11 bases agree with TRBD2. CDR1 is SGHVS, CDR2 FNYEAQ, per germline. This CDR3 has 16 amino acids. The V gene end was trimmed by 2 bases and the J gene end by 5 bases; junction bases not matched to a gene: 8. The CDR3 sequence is CASSLIEVAGGHEQYF. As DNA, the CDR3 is TGTGCCAGCAGCTTAATTGAGGTAGCGGGGGGGCACGAGCAGTACTTC. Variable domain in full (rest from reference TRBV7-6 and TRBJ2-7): GAGVSQSPRYKVTKRGQDVALRCDPISGHVSLYWYRQALGQGPEFLTYFNYEAQQDKSGLPNDRFSAERPEGSISTLTIQRTEQRDSAMYRCASSLIEVAGGHEQYFGPGTRLTVT.

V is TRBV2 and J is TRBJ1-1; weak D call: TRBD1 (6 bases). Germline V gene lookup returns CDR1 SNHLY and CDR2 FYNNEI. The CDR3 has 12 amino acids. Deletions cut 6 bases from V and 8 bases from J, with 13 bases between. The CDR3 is CASRDYDREAFF. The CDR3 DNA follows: TGTGCCAGCAGAGATTACGACAGGGAAGCTTTCTTT. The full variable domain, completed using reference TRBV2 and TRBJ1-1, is EPEVTQTPSHQVTQMGQEVILRCVPISNHLYFYWYRQILGQKVEFLVSFYNNEISEKSEIFDDQFSVERPDGSNFTLKIRSTKLEDSAMYFCASRDYDREAFFGQGTRLTVV.

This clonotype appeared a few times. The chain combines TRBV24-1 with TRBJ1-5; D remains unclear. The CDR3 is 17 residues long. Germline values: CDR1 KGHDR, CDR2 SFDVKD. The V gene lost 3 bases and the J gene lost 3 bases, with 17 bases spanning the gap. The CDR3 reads CATSDETDGAYNQPQHF. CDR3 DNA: TGTGCCACCAGTGATGAGACGGACGGAGCTTACAATCAGCCCCAGCATTTT.

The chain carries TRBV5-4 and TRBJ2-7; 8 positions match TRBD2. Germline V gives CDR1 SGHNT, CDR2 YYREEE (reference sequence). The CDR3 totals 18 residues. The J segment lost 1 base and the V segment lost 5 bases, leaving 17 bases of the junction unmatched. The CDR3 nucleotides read TGTGCCAGCAGTCCTGTGGTTGGCGGGGGGTGGTCGTCCTACGAGCAGTACTTC. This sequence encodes CASSPVVGGGWSSYEQYF.

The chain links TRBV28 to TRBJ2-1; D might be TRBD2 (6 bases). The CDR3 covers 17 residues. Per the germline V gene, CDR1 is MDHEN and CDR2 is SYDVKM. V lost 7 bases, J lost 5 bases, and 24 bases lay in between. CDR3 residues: CASTLILPGVKNNEQFF. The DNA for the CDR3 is TGTGCCAGCACCCTCATTTTGCCGGGGGTTAAAAACAATGAGCAGTTCTTC.

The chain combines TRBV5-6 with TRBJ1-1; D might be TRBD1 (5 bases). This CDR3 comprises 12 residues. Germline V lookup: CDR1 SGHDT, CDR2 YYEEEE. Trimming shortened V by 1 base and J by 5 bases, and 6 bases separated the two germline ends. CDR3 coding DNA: TGTGCCAGCAGCTTGAGGGGAACTGAAGCTTTCTTT. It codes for CASSLRGTEAFF.